Each of the 6 T cell receptor beta chains below was sequenced from the same sample in a study of T cell responses to AZD1222 COVID-19 vaccine (dated by TCRdb to about 2021). The library was obtained by the immunoSEQ multiplex PCR assay. TCRdb obtained this table from immuneACCESS and retained in-frame rearrangements with V and J assigned. These tables miss some clones; where compared with another copy, unresolved V genes account for less than half of the shortfall, and the remainder is unexplained. The sample table shows tens of thousands of clones, and 87% are seen once. More than 15% of the sample lies in the top ten. Interpreted using the paper, the time point label stands for: about 28 days (+/-7) after the second vaccine dose. Source: peripheral blood, taken 28 days after the second AZD1222 dose. The source of these receptors is an adult who received the AZD1222 COVID-19 vaccine.

The gene calls are TRBV3-1 (or the pseudogene TRBV3-2) and TRBJ2-1, with a weak D call TRBD1 (6 bases). Per the germline V gene, CDR1 is LGHDT and CDR2 is YNNKEL (reference sequence). Trimming left V 7 bases short and J 4 bases short, with 14 bases between. This CDR3 comprises 14 residues. The DNA for the CDR3 is TGTGCCAGCAACCGAGGACAGATTTACAATGAGCAGTTCTTC. This translates into CASNRGQIYNEQFF.

In its sample, this clone was seen once. The rearrangement joins TRBV13 to TRBJ2-2; D might be TRBD1 (5 bases). Germline V gives CDR1 PRHDT, CDR2 FYEKMQ (reference sequence). Trimming cost V 5 bases and J 0 bases, with 13 bases left between them. The CDR3 has 16 amino acids. CDR3 sequence reads: CASSPWGQANTGELFF. CDR3 coding DNA: TGTGCCAGCAGCCCCTGGGGCCAGGCGAACACCGGGGAGCTGTTTTTT.

The chain couples TRBV4-3 to TRBJ2-1, with TRBD2 matching 7 bases. The length of the CDR3 is 17 residues. V trimming: 0 bases; J trimming: 5 bases; junction bases outside the gene matches: 10. Germline V gene sequence: CDR1 LGHNA, CDR2 YSLEER. The CDR3 loop is CASSQDPSQRGHNEQFF. Here the CDR3 DNA reads TGCGCCAGCAGCCAAGATCCTTCCCAGCGGGGCCACAATGAGCAGTTCTTC.

The chain couples TRBV19 to TRBJ1-1, with 8 bases that match TRBD1. CDR3 length equals 16 residues. Germline CDR1 is LNHDA and CDR2 is SQIVND (reference sequence). J lost 7 bases, V lost 4 bases, and 14 bases had no gene match. The CDR3 nucleotides read TGTGCCAGTAGTAGGGCGCCACAGGGGGAACAAAGTGAAGCTTTCTTT. Its protein product is CASSRAPQGEQSEAFF.

The genes are TRBV7-3 and TRBJ2-2; 8 nucleotides line up with TRBD1. The CDR3 sequence is 14 residues long. J was trimmed by 4 bases and V by 6 bases; bases with no gene match: 4. CDR1 and CDR2 (germline): SGHTA, FQGTGA. This CDR3 is CASSQQGGTGELFF. The CDR3, as DNA: TGTGCCAGCAGTCAACAGGGGGGCACCGGGGAGCTGTTTTTT.

The gene calls are TRBV5-1 and TRBJ2-1; 10 bases agree with TRBD1. With 5 bases clipped from V and 7 bases from J, the junction kept 9 bases outside the gene matches. This CDR3 comprises 15 residues. Germline V CDR1 and CDR2: SGHRS, YFSETQ. CDR3 region: CASRSETGGLNEQFF. CDR3 coding DNA: TGCGCCAGCAGGTCGGAGACAGGGGGCTTGAATGAGCAGTTCTTC.